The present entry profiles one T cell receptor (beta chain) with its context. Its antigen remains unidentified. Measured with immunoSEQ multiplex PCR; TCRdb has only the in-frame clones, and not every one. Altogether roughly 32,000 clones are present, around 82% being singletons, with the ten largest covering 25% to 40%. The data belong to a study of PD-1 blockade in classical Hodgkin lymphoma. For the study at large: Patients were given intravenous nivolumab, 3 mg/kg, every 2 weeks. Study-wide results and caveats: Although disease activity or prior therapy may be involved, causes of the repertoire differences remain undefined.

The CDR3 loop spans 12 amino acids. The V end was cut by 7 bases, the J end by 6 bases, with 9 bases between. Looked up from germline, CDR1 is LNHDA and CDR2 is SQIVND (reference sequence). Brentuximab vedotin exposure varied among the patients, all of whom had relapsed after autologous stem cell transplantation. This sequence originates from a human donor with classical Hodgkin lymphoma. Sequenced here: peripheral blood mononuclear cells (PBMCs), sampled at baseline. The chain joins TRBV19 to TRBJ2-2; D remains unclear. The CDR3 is CASISLPGELFF. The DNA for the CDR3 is TGTGCCAGTATCAGCCTTCCCGGGGAGCTGTTTTTT.